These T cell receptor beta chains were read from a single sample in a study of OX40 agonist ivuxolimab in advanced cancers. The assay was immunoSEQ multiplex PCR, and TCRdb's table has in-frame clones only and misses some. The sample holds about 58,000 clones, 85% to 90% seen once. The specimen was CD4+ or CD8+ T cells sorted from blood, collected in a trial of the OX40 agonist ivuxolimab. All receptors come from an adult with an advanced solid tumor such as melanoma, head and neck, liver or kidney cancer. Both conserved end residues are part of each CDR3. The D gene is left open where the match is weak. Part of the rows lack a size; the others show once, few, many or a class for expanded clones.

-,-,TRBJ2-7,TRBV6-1,TGTGCCAGCAGTCAGACAGATTCCTCCTACGAGCAGTACTTC,CASSQTDSSYEQYF
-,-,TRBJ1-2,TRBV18,TGTGCCAGCTCACCAAAGGGTTTCGAGACCTATGGCTACACCTTC,CASSPKGFETYGYTF
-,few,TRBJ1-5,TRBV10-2,TGCGCCAGCAGTGGGACGGAAAATCAGCCCCAGCATTTT,CASSGTENQPQHF
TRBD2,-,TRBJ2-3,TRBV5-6,TGTGCCAGCAGCGTCAGCGGGGGGGCCGAAGATACGCAGTATTTT,CASSVSGGAEDTQYF
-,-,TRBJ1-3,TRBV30,TGTGCCCGGGGGGGTCAGGGAGGAGGCGCTGGAAACACCATATATTTT,CARGGQGGGAGNTIYF
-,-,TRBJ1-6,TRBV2,TGTGCCAGCAAATTCTCACCGGCCGGTAATTCACCCCTCCACTTT,CASKFSPAGNSPLHF
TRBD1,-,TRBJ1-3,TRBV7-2,TGTGCCAGCAGCTTAGTCCGGACAGGGCCCGGAAACACCATATATTTT,CASSLVRTGPGNTIYF
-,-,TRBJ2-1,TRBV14,TGTGCCAGCAGCCTAAAGGGAAGGAGTGAGCAGTTCTTC,CASSLKGRSEQFF
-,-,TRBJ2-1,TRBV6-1,TGTGCCAGCAGTGGGTACGGACCGAGCTCCTACAATGAGCAGTTCTTC,CASSGYGPSSYNEQFF
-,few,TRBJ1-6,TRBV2,TGTGCCAGCAGATTCGAGGGACCCGGGAATTCACCCCTCCACTTT,CASRFEGPGNSPLHF
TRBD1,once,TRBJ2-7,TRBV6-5,TGTGCCAGCAGTTACTTTAACAGGGGGCCCGAGCAGTACTTC,CASSYFNRGPEQYF
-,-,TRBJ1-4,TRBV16,TGTGCCACCCAAAGGTCGACAGCTAATGAAAAACTGTTTTTT,CATQRSTANEKLFF
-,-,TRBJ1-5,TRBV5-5,TGTGCCAGCAGCTTCGGGCTTTGGAGGAATCAGCCCCAGCATTTT,CASSFGLWRNQPQHF
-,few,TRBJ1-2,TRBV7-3,TGTGCCAGCAGCTTAACAGGGGCAAAAGGCTACACCTTC,CASSLTGAKGYTF
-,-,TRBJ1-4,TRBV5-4,TGTGCCAGCAGCCCTGGGACATCTACAGCGGAAAAACTGTTTTTT,CASSPGTSTAEKLFF
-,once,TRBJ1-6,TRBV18,TGTGCCAGCTCACCACTGTCTAGGATTAGGCGGCAAAATTCACCCCTCCACTTT,CASSPLSRIRRQNSPLHF
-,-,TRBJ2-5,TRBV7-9,TGTGCCAGCAGCCACACGTCCAGAAACCAAGAGACCCAGTACTTC,CASSHTSRNQETQYF
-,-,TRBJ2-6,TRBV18,TGTGCCAGCTCACAGGGACAGGCCAACGTCCTGACTTTC,CASSQGQANVLTF
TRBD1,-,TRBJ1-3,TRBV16,TGTGCCAGCAGCCTGGACAGGAGCTCTGGAAACACCATATATTTT,CASSLDRSSGNTIYF
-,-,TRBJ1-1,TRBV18,TGTGCCAGCTCACCACAAGATGTAAGAGGGGGGGCTTTCTTT,CASSPQDVRGGAFF
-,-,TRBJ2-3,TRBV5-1,TGCGCCAGCAGCTTGGGGGGGCCCGCCACAGATACGCAGTATTTT,CASSLGGPATDTQYF
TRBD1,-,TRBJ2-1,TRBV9,TGTGCCAGCAAGGGACAGGGCTACAATGAGCAGTTCTTC,CASKGQGYNEQFF
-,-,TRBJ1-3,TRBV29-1,TGCAGCGTTGTTCGCAATTCTGGAAACACCATATATTTT,CSVVRNSGNTIYF
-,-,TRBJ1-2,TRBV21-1,TGTGCCAGCAGCAAAGCATTTTCAGGGGACTATGGCTACACCTTC,CASSKAFSGDYGYTF
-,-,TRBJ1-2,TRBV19,TGTGCCAGTAGTCCAGGCCAGGGCGGTTTGTATGGCTACACCTTC,CASSPGQGGLYGYTF
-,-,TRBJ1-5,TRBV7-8,TGTGCCAGCAGCTTAGGCAGGGGTGATCAGCCCCAGCATTTT,CASSLGRGDQPQHF
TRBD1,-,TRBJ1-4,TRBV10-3,TGTGCCACAAGACAGGGGATAACTAATGAAAAACTGTTTTTT,CATRQGITNEKLFF
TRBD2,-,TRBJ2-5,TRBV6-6,TGTGCCAGCAGCCCGACTAGCGCTGAGACCCAGTACTTC,CASSPTSAETQYF
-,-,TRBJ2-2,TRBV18,TGTGCCAGCTCACCTCTGGGGGAGCTGTTTTTT,CASSPLGELFF
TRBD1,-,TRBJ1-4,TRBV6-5,TGTGCCAGCAGCCCGACAGGGATTAATGAAAAACTGTTTTTT,CASSPTGINEKLFF
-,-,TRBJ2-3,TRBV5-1,TGCGCCAGCAGCTTGAACGCGGAAGATACGCAGTATTTT,CASSLNAEDTQYF
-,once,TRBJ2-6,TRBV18,TGTGCCAGCTCACTAGACCCTGCCAACGTCCTGACTTTC,CASSLDPANVLTF
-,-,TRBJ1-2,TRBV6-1,TGTGCCAGCAGCACAAACTATGGCTACACCTTC,CASSTNYGYTF
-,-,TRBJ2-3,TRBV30,TGTGCCTGGAGTTTGAGGCCGATGATCACAGATACGCAGTATTTT,CAWSLRPMITDTQYF
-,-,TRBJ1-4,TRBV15,TGTGCCACCAGCCTGAGAAGGGGGGGTGGAGGTGCAACTAATGAAAAACTGTTTTTT,CATSLRRGGGGATNEKLFF
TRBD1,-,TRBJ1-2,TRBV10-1,TGCGCCAGCAGTGAGTCGAGTGGACAGGTCGGAAACTATGGCTACACCTTC,CASSESSGQVGNYGYTF
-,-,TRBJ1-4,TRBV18,TGTGCCAGCTCACCTACTAGTAAATTAGGGGAAAAACTGTTTTTT,CASSPTSKLGEKLFF
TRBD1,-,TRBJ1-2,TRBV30,TGTGCCTGGAGTAGACAGGGGGGGGGCTACACCTTC,CAWSRQGGGYTF
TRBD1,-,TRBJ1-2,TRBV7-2,TGTGCCAGCAGCGAACGACAGGGGGCAGCGCATGGCTACACCTTC,CASSERQGAAHGYTF
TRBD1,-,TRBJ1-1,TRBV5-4,TGTGCCGAGCATACCACAGGGGTGAACACTGAAGCTTTCTTT,CAEHTTGVNTEAFF
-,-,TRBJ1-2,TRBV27,TGTGCCAGCAGTTTATTTGGGTCACGCCTAAACTATGGCTACACCTTC,CASSLFGSRLNYGYTF
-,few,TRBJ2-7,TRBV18,TGTGCCAGCTCGACCAGCAGCTCCTACGAGCAGTACTTC,CASSTSSSYEQYF
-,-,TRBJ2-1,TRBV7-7,TGTGCCAGCAGCTTAGGCCCCGGGGGCGCGGGAAATGAGCAGTTCTTC,CASSLGPGGAGNEQFF